This entry lists 14 T cell receptor beta chains sequenced from one sample in a study of identical twins. TCRdb reanalysed the 5' RACE reads using MiXCR and keeps one entry per CDR3 protein. The table records about 190,000 distinct CDR3 sequences, less than 20% of them present only once. The same sample was also used in a study of T cells expressing NK-cell markers.

The sequenced sample was CD8+ T cells sorted from blood. These receptors came from a young woman in good health.

V and J are TRBV5-5 and TRBJ2-3; D remains ambiguous. Per germline, CDR1 SGHKS and CDR2 YYEKEE (reference sequence). CDR3 length equals 16 residues. The germline V and J ends were trimmed by 3 bases and 5 bases, with 19 bases remaining between them. CDR3 protein: CASSSRLGPPVDTQYF. The CDR3 bases are TGTGCCAGCAGCTCGAGGCTCGGGCCCCCAGTAGATACGCAGTATTTT.

This clonotype was seen only a few times. This chain connects TRBV10-1 to TRBJ2-1; D is perhaps TRBD2 (6 bases). Germline CDR1 is WNHNN and CDR2 is SYGVQD (reference sequence). V gave up 6 bases and J gave up 6 bases, with 30 bases separating them. This CDR3 region has 19 residues. For the CDR3, the DNA is TGCGCCAGCAGCCAACGACCCCCTTCAAGCGGGCCGATAGGCAATGAGCAGTTCTTC. This encodes CASSQRPPSSGPIGNEQFF.

There are a few counts of this clonotype. The chain combines TRBV11-2 with TRBJ1-2, with D hard to call. CDR3 length: 12 amino acids. The germline gives CDR1 SGHAT, CDR2 FQNNGV. With 5 bases removed from V and 4 bases from J, the gap between germline ends came to 8 bases. CDR3 region: CASSHDRYGYTF. The CDR3 DNA follows: TGTGCCAGCAGCCATGACCGCTATGGCTACACCTTC.

The sample holds a few counts of this clonotype. The chain combines TRBV25-1 with TRBJ2-7; no clear D gene. CDR1 is MGHDK, CDR2 SYGVNS, per germline. The CDR3 runs 12 residues. V was pared by 0 bases and J by 2 bases, with 2 bases between. This chain's CDR3 is CASSEYAYEQYF. The CDR3 DNA sequence: TGTGCCAGCAGTGAATATGCCTACGAGCAGTACTTC.

This clonotype was counted only a few times. V usage is TRBV9 and J usage is TRBJ2-1, with D tentatively TRBD2 (5 bases). Trimming stripped 0 bases from V and 2 bases from J, with 6 bases between. Germline CDR1 SGDLS, CDR2 YYNGEE. The CDR3 extends over 14 amino acids. CDR3 sequence reads: CASSVDGAYNEQFF. The CDR3 DNA sequence: TGTGCCAGCAGCGTAGACGGGGCCTACAATGAGCAGTTCTTC.

In its sample, this clonotype was seen a few times. The V gene is TRBV5-1, the J gene TRBJ2-2, with D perhaps being TRBD1 or TRBD2 (5 bases each). CDR3 length: 16 amino acids. Germline V gives CDR1 SGHRS, CDR2 YFSETQ. V was clipped by 3 bases and J by 7 bases, with 19 bases between them. The CDR3 protein is CASSYSGTLAGGELFF. CDR3 coding DNA: TGCGCCAGCAGCTACTCCGGGACCCTAGCCGGCGGGGAGCTGTTTTTT.

The rearrangement links TRBV20-1 to TRBJ1-2, with TRBD1 matching 7 bases. Germline-derived CDR1 and CDR2 are DFQATT and SNEGSKA (reference sequence). The J segment lost 4 bases and the V segment lost 5 bases, leaving 7 bases of the junction unmatched. The CDR3 runs 13 residues. The CDR3 loop reads CSALGQEGYGYTF. CDR3 nucleotides: TGCAGTGCTCTCGGACAGGAAGGCTATGGCTACACCTTC.

At least ten counts were recorded for this clonotype. This chain joins TRBV20-1 and TRBJ2-3, with TRBD2 matching over 7 bases. V dropped 6 bases and J dropped 2; count of bases not matched to a gene: 11. Looked up from germline, CDR1 is DFQATT and CDR2 is SNEGSKA (reference sequence). CDR3 length: 15 amino acids. Here the CDR3 DNA reads TGCAGTGCCCGACGTCTAGCGGAGTTCACAGATACGCAGTATTTT. This sequence encodes CSARRLAEFTDTQYF.

In its sample, this clonotype was seen a few times. J is TRBJ2-1 and V is TRBV7-9; maybe TRBD2 (6 bases). Germline values: CDR1 SEHNR, CDR2 FQNEAQ (reference sequence). V gave up 1 base and J gave up 0 bases, with 13 bases separating them. CDR3 length: 17 amino acids. The CDR3 spells CASSLEAGLSSYNEQFF. The CDR3 DNA sequence: TGTGCCAGCAGCTTAGAGGCGGGGCTTAGCTCCTACAATGAGCAGTTCTTC.

There are many counts of this clonotype. This sequence joins TRBV12-3 or TRBV12-4 and TRBJ1-5; no firm D call. This CDR3 has 12 amino acids. V gave up 4 bases and J gave up 7 bases, with 8 bases separating them. CDR3 protein: CASSSGFQPQHF. The CDR3 bases are TGTGCCAGCAGTTCCGGTTTCCAGCCCCAGCATTTT.

J is TRBJ2-2 and V is TRBV24-1; TRBD1 or TRBD2 may be the D gene (6 bases each). The CDR3 contains 12 residues. From germline, CDR1 is KGHDR and CDR2 SFDVKD. V was clipped by 8 bases and J by 7 bases, with 10 bases between them. The CDR3 region is CATTGGDGELFF. The CDR3 DNA is TGTGCCACCACCGGGGGCGACGGGGAGCTGTTTTTT.

The J gene is TRBJ2-1, the V gene TRBV12-3 or TRBV12-4; D gene uncertain. The V and J ends lost 6 bases and 0 bases respectively, with 12 bases between them. The CDR3 contains 15 residues. The CDR3 here is CASRPALSSYNEQFF. The CDR3 DNA is TGTGCCAGCAGGCCGGCCTTGAGCTCCTACAATGAGCAGTTCTTC.

This clonotype was seen a handful of times. The chain couples TRBV4-1 to TRBJ1-6, with 7 bases identical to TRBD1. V shed 5 bases and J 10 bases; nucleotides not matched to a gene: 8. The CDR3 is 14 amino acids. Germline values: CDR1 MGHRA, CDR2 YSYEKL. The CDR3 loop is CASSFTGVGSPLHF. CDR3 DNA sequence: TGCGCCAGCAGCTTTACAGGGGTAGGGTCACCCCTCCACTTT.

CDR3 nucleotides: TGTGCCAGCGGACAGGGGCCTAAAATCCAGCAGTACTTC. Encoded protein: CASGQGPKIQQYF. V and J are TRBV6-1 and TRBJ2-7; 9 bases line up with TRBD1. The trim removed 8 bases at V and 8 bases at J, leaving 10 bases unmatched. This CDR3 has 13 amino acids. The germline V gene has CDR1 MNHNS and CDR2 SASEGT.